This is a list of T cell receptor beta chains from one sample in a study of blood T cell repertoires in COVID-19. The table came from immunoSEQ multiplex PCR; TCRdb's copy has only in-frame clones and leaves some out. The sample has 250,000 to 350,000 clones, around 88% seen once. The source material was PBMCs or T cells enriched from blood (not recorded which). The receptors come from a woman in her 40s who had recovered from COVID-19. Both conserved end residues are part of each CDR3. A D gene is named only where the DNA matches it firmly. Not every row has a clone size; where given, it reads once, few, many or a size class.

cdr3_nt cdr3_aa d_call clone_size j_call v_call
TGTGCCAGCAGCCGAACAGGGCCAGACGAAAAACTGTTTTTT CASSRTGPDEKLFF . . TRBJ1-4 TRBV7-9
TGTGCCAGCAGGACTAGCGGGAGGGCCGGGACCCAGTACTTC CASRTSGRAGTQYF TRBD2 . TRBJ2-5 TRBV2
TGTGCCACCAGCTTAGACGGGCAAGAGACCCAGTACTTC CATSLDGQETQYF . once TRBJ2-5 TRBV24-1
TGCGCCAGCAGCTTAAGAACTAGATTCGACAATGAGCAGTTCTTC CASSLRTRFDNEQFF . . TRBJ2-1 TRBV5-1
TGTGCCAGCAGCCCGGGACTAGCGGGAGTCTACGAGCAGTACTTC CASSPGLAGVYEQYF TRBD2 . TRBJ2-7 TRBV7-2
TGTGCCAGCAGCTTAGGAGGAGATGGCAATCAGCCCCAGCATTTT CASSLGGDGNQPQHF . . TRBJ1-5 TRBV7-8
TGTGCCAGCCCGGGACAGGGAGTGACCCAGTACTTC CASPGQGVTQYF TRBD1 . TRBJ2-5 TRBV6-6
TGTGCCAGCAGCTTCCGAGGCAGCTCCTACGAGCAGTACTTC CASSFRGSSYEQYF . . TRBJ2-7 TRBV5-6
TGTGCCGACACTAGCGATGAGTACAATGAGCAGTTCTTC CADTSDEYNEQFF TRBD2 . TRBJ2-1 TRBV2
TGTGCCAGCAGCCCATATCCGGTCTCCCTTACCGGTGAGCAGTTCTTC CASSPYPVSLTGEQFF . . TRBJ2-1 TRBV7-3
TGTGCCAGCAGCTCGGGACACTCCTACGAGCAGTACTTC CASSSGHSYEQYF . . TRBJ2-7 TRBV13
TGTGCCAGCAGTTTCTCCCTAGCGGGAGTCGCAGAGCAGTACTTC CASSFSLAGVAEQYF TRBD2 . TRBJ2-7 TRBV28
TGCAGCGTGGGGACTAGCGGCTACGAGCAGTACTTC CSVGTSGYEQYF TRBD2 . TRBJ2-7 TRBV29-1
TGTGCCAGCACCAACGAGGGGACAGGGTCCTACGAGCAGTACTTC CASTNEGTGSYEQYF TRBD1 . TRBJ2-7 TRBV28
TGTGCCAGCAGCTTAGTACAGTTGAACTCACCCCTCCACTTT CASSLVQLNSPLHF . once TRBJ1-6 TRBV7-8
TGTGCCAGCAGCGATGGACAGGTTGCTAATGAAAAACTGTTTTTT CASSDGQVANEKLFF TRBD1 . TRBJ1-4 TRBV7-2
TGTGCCAGCAGTGAACCGACGCGGTATGGCTACACCTTC CASSEPTRYGYTF . . TRBJ1-2 TRBV2
TGTGCCAGCAGCCCCGGGACAGGCCCCCCCCGGGAGACCCAGTACTTC CASSPGTGPPRETQYF TRBD1 . TRBJ2-5 TRBV7-2
TGTGCCAGCAGCTCCCAGGGCGATACGCAGTATTTT CASSSQGDTQYF . . TRBJ2-3 TRBV7-6
TGTGCCAGCAGTGAAGCGCTTAGTCCCTTCGAAAATCAGCCCCAGCATTTT CASSEALSPFENQPQHF . . TRBJ1-5 TRBV6-1
TGTGCCAGCAGCGTAGCCGGTAGCGGGATAGACGAGCAGTACTTC CASSVAGSGIDEQYF TRBD2 . TRBJ2-7 TRBV9
TGTGCCACCAGAGCCAACACAGATACGCAGTATTTT CATRANTDTQYF . few TRBJ2-3 TRBV15
TGTGCCAGCAGCTTGGACACTAACTATGGCTACACCTTC CASSLDTNYGYTF . . TRBJ1-2 TRBV7-9
TGTGCCAGCAGCCCCTCCGGTGAGCAGTTCTTC CASSPSGEQFF . . TRBJ2-1 TRBV12-3/TRBV12-4
TGTGCCAGTGCTGCTCGGGCTAGCGGGACTAGCACAGATACGCAGTATTTT CASAARASGTSTDTQYF TRBD2 . TRBJ2-3 TRBV19
TGTGCCAGCAGCCCCCGACAGGGAACTAATGAAAAACTGTTTTTT CASSPRQGTNEKLFF TRBD1 once TRBJ1-4 TRBV5-8
TGTGCCAGCAGCGTGGACAGGATAACTAACTATGGCTACACCTTC CASSVDRITNYGYTF TRBD1 . TRBJ1-2 TRBV5-4
TGTGCTAGCAGCGCGACTAGCGGGAAAGAGCAGTACTTC CASSATSGKEQYF TRBD2 . TRBJ2-7 TRBV7-7
TGTGCCAGCGATAGAGCAGGGGGCCCGAACAATGAGCAGTTCTTC CASDRAGGPNNEQFF TRBD1 . TRBJ2-1 TRBV5-5
TGTGCCAGCAGCTTAGTACAGGACTACGAGCAGTACTTC CASSLVQDYEQYF . . TRBJ2-7 TRBV7-2
TGTGCCAGCGGTGAGCGGGTTAGCTCCTACGAGCAGTACTTC CASGERVSSYEQYF . . TRBJ2-7 TRBV28
TGTGCCTGGAGTCGGCGGGAAAGCTCCTACAATGAGCAGTTCTTC CAWSRRESSYNEQFF . . TRBJ2-1 TRBV30
TGTGCCTGGAGTAAGGGACTAGCGGATGAGCAGTTCTTC CAWSKGLADEQFF TRBD2 . TRBJ2-1 TRBV30
TGTGCCAGCAGCTCAGTGACAGGGGGGGCCTACGAGCAGTACTTC CASSSVTGGAYEQYF TRBD1 . TRBJ2-7 TRBV11-2
TGTGCCAGCAGTGAATGGTTCAGCGGGGAGCAGTACTTC CASSEWFSGEQYF . . TRBJ2-7 TRBV6-1
TGTGCCAGCAGCCTAGCGGAGAATACGCAGTATTTT CASSLAENTQYF . . TRBJ2-3 TRBV3-1/TRBV3-2
TGTGCCAGCAGCTTAGCCGGGGGAGAAAAACTGTTTTTT CASSLAGGEKLFF . . TRBJ1-4 TRBV7-9
TGTGCCAGCAGTTCACACGTCGCGGAGGGCACCGAAAAACTGTTTTTT CASSSHVAEGTEKLFF . . TRBJ1-4 TRBV28